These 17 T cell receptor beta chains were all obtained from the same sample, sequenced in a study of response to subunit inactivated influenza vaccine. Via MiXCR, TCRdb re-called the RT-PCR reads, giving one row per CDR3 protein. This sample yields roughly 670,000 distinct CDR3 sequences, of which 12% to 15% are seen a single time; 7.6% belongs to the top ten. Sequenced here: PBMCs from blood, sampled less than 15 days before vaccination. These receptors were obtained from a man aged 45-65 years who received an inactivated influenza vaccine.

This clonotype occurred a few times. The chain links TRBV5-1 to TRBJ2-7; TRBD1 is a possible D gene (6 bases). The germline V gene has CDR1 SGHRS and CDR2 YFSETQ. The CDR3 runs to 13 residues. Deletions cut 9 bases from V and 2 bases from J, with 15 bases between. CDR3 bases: TGCGCCACTAGTCCGACAGGTACCTACGAGCAGTACTTC. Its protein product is CATSPTGTYEQYF.

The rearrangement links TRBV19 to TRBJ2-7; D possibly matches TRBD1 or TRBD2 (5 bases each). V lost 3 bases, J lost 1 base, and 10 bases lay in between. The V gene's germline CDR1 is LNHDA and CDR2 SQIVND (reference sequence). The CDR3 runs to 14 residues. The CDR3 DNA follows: TGTGCCAGTAGTATCGGGACCTGGTCCTACGAGCAGTACTTC. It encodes CASSIGTWSYEQYF.

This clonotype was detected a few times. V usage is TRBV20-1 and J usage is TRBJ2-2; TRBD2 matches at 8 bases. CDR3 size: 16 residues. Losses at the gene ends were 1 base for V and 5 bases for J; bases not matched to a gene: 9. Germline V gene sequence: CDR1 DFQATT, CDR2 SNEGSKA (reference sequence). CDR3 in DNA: TGCAGTGCTAGAGTCTTCCTCGGGAGGGAGACCGGGGAGCTGTTTTTT. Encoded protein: CSARVFLGRETGELFF.

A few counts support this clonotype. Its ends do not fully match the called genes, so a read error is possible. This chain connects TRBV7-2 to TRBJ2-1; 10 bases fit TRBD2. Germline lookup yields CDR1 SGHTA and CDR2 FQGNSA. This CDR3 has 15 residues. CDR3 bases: TGCGCCAGCAGCTTAGGACTAGCGGAGTACAATGAGCAGTTCTTC. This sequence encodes CASSLGLAEYNEQFF.

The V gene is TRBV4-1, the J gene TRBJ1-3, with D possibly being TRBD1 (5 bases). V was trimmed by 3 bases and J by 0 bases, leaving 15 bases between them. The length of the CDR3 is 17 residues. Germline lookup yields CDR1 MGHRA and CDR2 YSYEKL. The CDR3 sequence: CASSHDSRANSGNTIYF. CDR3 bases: TGCGCCAGCAGCCACGACTCCAGGGCCAACTCTGGAAACACCATATATTTT.

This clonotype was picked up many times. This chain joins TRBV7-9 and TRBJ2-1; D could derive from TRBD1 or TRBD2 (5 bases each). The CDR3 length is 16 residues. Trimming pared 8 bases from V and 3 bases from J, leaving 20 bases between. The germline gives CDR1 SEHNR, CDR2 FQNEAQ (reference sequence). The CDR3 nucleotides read TGTGCCAGCCTCCCCGGTGGGGGAAGAATCTACAATGAGCAGTTCTTC. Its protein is CASLPGGGRIYNEQFF. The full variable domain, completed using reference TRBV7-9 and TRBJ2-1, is DTGVSQNPRHKITKRGQNVTFRCDPISEHNRLYWYRQTLGQGPEFLTYFQNEAQLEKSRLLSDRFSAERPKGSFSTLEIQRTEQGDSAMYLCASLPGGGRIYNEQFFGPGTRLTVL.

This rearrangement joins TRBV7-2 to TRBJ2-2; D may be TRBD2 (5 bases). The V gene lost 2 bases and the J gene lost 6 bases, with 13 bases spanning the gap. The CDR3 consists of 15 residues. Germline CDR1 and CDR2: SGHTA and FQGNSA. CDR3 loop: CASSLRPGESGELFF. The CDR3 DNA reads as TGTGCCAGCAGCTTACGGCCCGGGGAATCCGGGGAGCTGTTTTTT.

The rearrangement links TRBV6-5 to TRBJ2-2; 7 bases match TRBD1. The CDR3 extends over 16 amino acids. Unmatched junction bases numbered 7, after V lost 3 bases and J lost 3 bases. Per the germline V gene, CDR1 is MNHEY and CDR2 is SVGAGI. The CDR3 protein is CASSYLGTEYTGELFF. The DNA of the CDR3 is TGTGCCAGCAGTTATCTTGGGACAGAATACACCGGGGAGCTGTTTTTT.

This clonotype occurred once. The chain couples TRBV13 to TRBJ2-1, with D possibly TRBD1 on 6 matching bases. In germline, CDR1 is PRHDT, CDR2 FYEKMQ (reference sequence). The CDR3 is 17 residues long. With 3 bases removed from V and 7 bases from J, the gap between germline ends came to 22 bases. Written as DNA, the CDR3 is TGTGCCAGCAGCTTGAAGTTTGGGACACGACGGGGAAATGAGCAGTTCTTC. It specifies CASSLKFGTRRGNEQFF.

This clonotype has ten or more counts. As DNA, the CDR3 is TGCAGTGCTAGAGATCGAAGGGAAGGTGGCAATGAGCAGTTCTTC. Protein: CSARDRREGGNEQFF. V and J are TRBV20-1 and TRBJ2-1; D is ambiguous. V was trimmed by 0 bases and J by 6 bases, leaving 15 bases between them. CDR1 and CDR2 (germline): DFQATT, SNEGSKA (reference sequence). This CDR3 is built from 15 residues.

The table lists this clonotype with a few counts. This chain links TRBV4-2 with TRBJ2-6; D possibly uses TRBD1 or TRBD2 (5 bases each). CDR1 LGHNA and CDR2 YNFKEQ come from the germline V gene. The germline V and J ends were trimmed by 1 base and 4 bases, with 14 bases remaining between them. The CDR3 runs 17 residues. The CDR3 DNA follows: TGTGCCAGCAGCCAAGTGGCAGGGCGACTAGGGGCCAACGTCCTGACTTTC. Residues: CASSQVAGRLGANVLTF.

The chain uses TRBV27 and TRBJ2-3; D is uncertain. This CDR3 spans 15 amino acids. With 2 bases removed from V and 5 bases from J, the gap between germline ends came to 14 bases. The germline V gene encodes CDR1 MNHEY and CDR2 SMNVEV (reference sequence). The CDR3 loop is CASSLNPGRVDTQYF. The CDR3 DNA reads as TGTGCCAGCAGTTTAAACCCAGGACGGGTAGATACGCAGTATTTT.

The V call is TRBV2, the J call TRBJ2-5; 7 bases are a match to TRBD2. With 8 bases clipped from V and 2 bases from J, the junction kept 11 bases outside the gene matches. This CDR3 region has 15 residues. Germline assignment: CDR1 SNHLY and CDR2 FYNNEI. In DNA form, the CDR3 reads TGTGCCAGCGCCGGGACTATGCTCGTGCAAGAGACCCAGTACTTC. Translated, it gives CASAGTMLVQETQYF. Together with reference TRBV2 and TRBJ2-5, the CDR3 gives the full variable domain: EPEVTQTPSHQVTQMGQEVILRCVPISNHLYFYWYRQILGQKVEFLVSFYNNEISEKSEIFDDQFSVERPDGSNFTLKIRSTKLEDSAMYFCASAGTMLVQETQYFGPGTRLLVL.

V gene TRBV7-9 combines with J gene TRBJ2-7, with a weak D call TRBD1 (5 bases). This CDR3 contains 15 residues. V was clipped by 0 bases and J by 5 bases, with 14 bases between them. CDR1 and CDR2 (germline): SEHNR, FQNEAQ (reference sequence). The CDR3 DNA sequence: TGTGCCAGCAGCTTAGCGAACCTGCAGGGCAACGAGCAGTACTTC. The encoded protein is CASSLANLQGNEQYF.

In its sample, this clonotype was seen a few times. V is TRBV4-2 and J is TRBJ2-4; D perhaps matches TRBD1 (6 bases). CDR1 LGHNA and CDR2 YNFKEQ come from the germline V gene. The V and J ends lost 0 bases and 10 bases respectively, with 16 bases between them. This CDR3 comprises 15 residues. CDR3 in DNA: TGTGCCAGCAGCCAAGATCAGGGAGACAGGCAAATTCAGTACTTC. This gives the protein CASSQDQGDRQIQYF.

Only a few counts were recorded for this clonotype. The CDR3 region has the DNA TGTGCCAGCAGTCCCAGGTCCCGGGGGGGCTACACCTTC. Amino acid sequence: CASSPRSRGGYTF. The gene calls are TRBV12-3 or TRBV12-4 and TRBJ1-2; D possibly corresponds to TRBD1 (5 bases). The V and J ends lost 5 bases and 8 bases respectively, with 15 bases between them. The CDR3 is 13 residues long.

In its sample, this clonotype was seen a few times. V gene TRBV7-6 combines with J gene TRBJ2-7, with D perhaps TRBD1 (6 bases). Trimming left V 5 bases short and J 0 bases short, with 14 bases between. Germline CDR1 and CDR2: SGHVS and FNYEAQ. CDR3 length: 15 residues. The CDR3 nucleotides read TGTGCCAGCAGCCTGACTGGACAGCTCTCCTACGAGCAGTACTTC. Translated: CASSLTGQLSYEQYF.